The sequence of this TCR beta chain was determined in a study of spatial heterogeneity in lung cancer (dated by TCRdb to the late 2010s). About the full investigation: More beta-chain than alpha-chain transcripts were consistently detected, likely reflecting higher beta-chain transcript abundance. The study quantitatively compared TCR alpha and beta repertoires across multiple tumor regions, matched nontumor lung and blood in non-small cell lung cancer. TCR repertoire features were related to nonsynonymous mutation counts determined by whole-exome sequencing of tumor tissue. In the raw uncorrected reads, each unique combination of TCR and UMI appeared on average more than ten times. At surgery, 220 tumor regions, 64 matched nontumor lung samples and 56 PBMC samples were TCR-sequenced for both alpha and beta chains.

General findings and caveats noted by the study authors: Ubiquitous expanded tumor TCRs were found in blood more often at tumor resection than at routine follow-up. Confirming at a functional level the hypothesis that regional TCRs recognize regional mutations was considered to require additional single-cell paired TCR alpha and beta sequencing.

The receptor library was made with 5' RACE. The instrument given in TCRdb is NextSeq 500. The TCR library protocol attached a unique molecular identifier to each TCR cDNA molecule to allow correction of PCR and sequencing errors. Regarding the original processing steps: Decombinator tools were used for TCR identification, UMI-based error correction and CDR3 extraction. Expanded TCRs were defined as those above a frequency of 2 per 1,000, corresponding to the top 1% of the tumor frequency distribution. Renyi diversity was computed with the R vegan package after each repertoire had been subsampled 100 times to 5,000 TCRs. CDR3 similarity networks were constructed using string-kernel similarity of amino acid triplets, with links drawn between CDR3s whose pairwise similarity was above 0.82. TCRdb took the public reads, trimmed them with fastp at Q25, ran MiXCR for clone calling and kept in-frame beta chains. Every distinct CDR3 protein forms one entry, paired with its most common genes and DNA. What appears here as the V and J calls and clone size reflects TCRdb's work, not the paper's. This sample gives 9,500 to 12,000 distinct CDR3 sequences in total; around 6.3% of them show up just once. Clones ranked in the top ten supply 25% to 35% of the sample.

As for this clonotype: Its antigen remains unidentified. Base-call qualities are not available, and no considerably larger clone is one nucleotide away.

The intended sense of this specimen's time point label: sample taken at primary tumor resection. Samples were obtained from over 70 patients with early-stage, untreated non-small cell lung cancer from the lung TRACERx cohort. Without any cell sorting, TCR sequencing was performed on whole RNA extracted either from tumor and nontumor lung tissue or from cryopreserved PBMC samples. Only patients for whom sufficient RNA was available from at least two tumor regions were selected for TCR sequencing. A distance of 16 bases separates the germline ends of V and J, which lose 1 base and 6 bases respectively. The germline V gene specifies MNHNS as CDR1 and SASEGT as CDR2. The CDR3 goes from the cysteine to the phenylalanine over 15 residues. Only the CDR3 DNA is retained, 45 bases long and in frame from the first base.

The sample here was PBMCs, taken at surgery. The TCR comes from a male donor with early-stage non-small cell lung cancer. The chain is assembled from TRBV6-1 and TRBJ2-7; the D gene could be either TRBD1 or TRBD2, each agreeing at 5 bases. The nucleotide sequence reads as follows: TGTGCCAGCAGTGAAGGATGGGACGAAATTTCCGAGCAGTACTTC. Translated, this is CASSEGWDEISEQYF.